The 25 T cell receptor beta chains below come from one sample, sequenced in a study of beta chain features in type 1 diabetes listed by TCRdb under 2018. Overall study results and their limits: Type 1 diabetes patients showed a moderate but significant shortening of TCRB CDR3 length in all four CD4+ subsets.

Antigens of these TCRs are unknown. The library was made by the immunoSEQ multiplex PCR assay. All of the isolated RNA was reverse transcribed with the High Capacity cDNA Reverse Transcription Kit, so expressed TCRB transcripts were sequenced. TCRdb's version of the immuneACCESS table is confined to in-frame rearrangements and falls short of the full clone set. An unresolved V gene accounts for under half of the shortfall where checked; the remainder is of unknown origin. In this sample the table shows about 660,000 clones, over 12% of which occur a single time. Nearly 0.04% of the sample comes from the top ten. The sample comprised naive CD4+ T cells from blood. The sample's cell subset or site label, decoded: true naive CD4+ T cells. These receptors originate from a man aged 18 to 35 with type 1 diabetes.

The rearrangement links TRBV7-9 to TRBJ2-2, with D hard to call. Germline V CDR1 and CDR2: SEHNR, FQNEAQ (reference sequence). V lost 2 bases and J 4 bases, leaving 20 bases between the germline ends. CDR3 length: 18 residues. CDR3 nucleotides: TGTGCCAGCAGCTTAAGGGAAATAGCCCCCGCGAGCACCGGGGAGCTGTTTTTT. Translating gives CASSLREIAPASTGELFF. Complete variable domain (other parts from reference TRBV7-9 and TRBJ2-2): DTGVSQNPRHKITKRGQNVTFRCDPISEHNRLYWYRQTLGQGPEFLTYFQNEAQLEKSRLLSDRFSAERPKGSFSTLEIQRTEQGDSAMYLCASSLREIAPASTGELFFGEGSRLTVL.

The CDR3 coding sequence is TGTGCCAGCGCGCGACAAGACGAGCAGTACTTC. Its translation: CASARQDEQYF. This chain joins TRBV18 and TRBJ2-7, with no clear D. Deletions cut 8 bases from V and 5 bases from J, with 10 bases between. Germline CDR1 reads KGHSH; CDR2 reads LQKENI. The CDR3 contains 11 residues.

The rearrangement links TRBV10-3 to TRBJ2-7; 7 bases are a match to TRBD1. The length of the CDR3 is 13 residues. V lost 2 bases, J lost 5 bases, and 3 bases stayed unmatched. From germline, CDR1 is ENHRY and CDR2 SYGVKD. CDR3 protein: CAISERQGDEQYF. The CDR3 region has the DNA TGTGCCATCAGTGAGAGGCAGGGGGACGAGCAGTACTTC.

This clone appeared a few times. J is TRBJ2-2 and V is TRBV2; the D gene is possibly TRBD1 (5 bases). Trimming removed 6 bases at V and 4 bases at J, with 9 bases between. The CDR3 runs to 13 residues. In germline, CDR1 is SNHLY, CDR2 FYNNEI. CDR3 DNA: TGTGCCAGCAGGCTGGACACCACCGGGGAGCTGTTTTTT. Its translation: CASRLDTTGELFF.

This clone was seen only a few times. The chain uses TRBV7-3 and TRBJ1-2; TRBD1 matches at 7 bases. CDR1 SGHTA and CDR2 FQGTGA come from the germline V gene. This CDR3 has 13 amino acids. The V gene end was trimmed by 5 bases and the J gene end by 3 bases; junction bases not matched to a gene: 3. CDR3 in amino acids: CASSADRDYGYTF. DNA of the CDR3: TGTGCCAGCAGCGCAGACAGGGACTATGGCTACACCTTC.

This clone has more than one count but fewer than ten. The V gene is TRBV19, the J gene TRBJ1-2, with 10 bases fitting TRBD1. V shed 4 bases and J 7 bases; nucleotides not matched to a gene: 6. The CDR3 is 14 residues long. Per the germline V gene, CDR1 is LNHDA and CDR2 is SQIVND (reference sequence). CDR3 sequence: CASSTGTGAGGYTF. CDR3 coding DNA: TGTGCCAGTAGTACCGGGACAGGGGCTGGTGGCTACACCTTC.

This clone turned up a few times. This sequence joins TRBV28 and TRBJ2-1; D unclear. The germline V gene has CDR1 MDHEN and CDR2 SYDVKM. The CDR3 covers 18 residues. With 5 bases removed from V and 0 bases from J, the gap between germline ends came to 20 bases. The CDR3 reads CASSPVAAIWNSYNEQFF. CDR3 sequence (DNA): TGTGCCAGCAGTCCCGTGGCTGCGATATGGAACTCCTACAATGAGCAGTTCTTC.

This clone was recorded a few times. The J gene is TRBJ2-3, the V gene TRBV6-4; D unresolved. Germline loops: CDR1 MRHNA, CDR2 SNTAGT. There are 14 residues in the CDR3. The V and J ends lost 0 bases and 1 base respectively, with 5 bases between them. CDR3 loop: CASSDSDCTDTQYF. The CDR3 DNA sequence: TGTGCCAGCAGTGACTCTGACTGCACAGATACGCAGTATTTT.

This chain joins TRBV6-6 and TRBJ2-3, with a possible D match to TRBD1 (6 bases). CDR3 size: 14 residues. V lost 6 bases and J lost 4, with 14 bases in between. Germline V CDR1 and CDR2: MNHNY, SVGAGI (reference sequence). This CDR3 reads CASRPGQWADTQYF. Written as DNA, the CDR3 is TGTGCCAGCAGACCTGGACAGTGGGCAGATACGCAGTATTTT.

The V and J genes are TRBV6-5 and TRBJ2-6; D is perhaps TRBD1 (6 bases). The V gene lost 10 bases and the J gene lost 4 bases, with 11 bases spanning the gap. In germline, CDR1 is MNHEY, CDR2 SVGAGI. CDR3 length: 13 residues. The CDR3: CATYRAGANVLTF. The CDR3 nucleotides are TGTGCCACCTACAGGGCCGGGGCCAACGTCCTGACTTTC.

This clone has only a few counts. The genes are TRBV30 and TRBJ1-2; D possibly corresponds to TRBD1 (5 bases). CDR1 and CDR2 from the germline V gene are GTSNPN and SVGIG (reference sequence). The CDR3 has 12 amino acids. V lost 3 bases and J lost 8, with 13 bases in between. CDR3 DNA sequence: TGTGCCTGGAGGCCTGTGTGGGGCGGCTACACCTTC. Its translation: CAWRPVWGGYTF.

This clone has only a few counts. V and J are TRBV7-9 and TRBJ1-5, with TRBD1 identical over 8 bases. V shed 4 bases, J shed 9 bases, and the junction held 5 bases outside the gene matches. CDR1 and CDR2 from the germline V gene are SEHNR and FQNEAQ (reference sequence). CDR3 length: 13 residues. In nucleotides, the CDR3 is TGTGCCAGCAGCTCGGACAGGGTACGGCCCCAGCATTTT. Translated: CASSSDRVRPQHF.

This clone appeared a few times. This sequence joins TRBV5-4 and TRBJ2-2; D ambiguous. Per the germline V gene, CDR1 is SGHNT and CDR2 is YYREEE (reference sequence). Trimming left V 5 bases short and J 1 base short, with 15 bases between. The CDR3 is made up of 16 amino acids. CDR3: CASSLAEPRNTGELFF. In DNA form, the CDR3 reads TGTGCCAGCAGTTTAGCCGAGCCCCGGAACACCGGGGAGCTGTTTTTT. The full variable domain, with the rest looked up from reference TRBV5-4 and TRBJ2-2, is ETGVTQSPTHLIKTRGQQVTLRCSSQSGHNTVSWYQQALGQGPQFIFQYYREEENGRGNFPPRFSGLQFPNYSSELNVNALELDDSALYLCASSLAEPRNTGELFFGEGSRLTVL.

This chain links TRBV30 with TRBJ1-3, with D hard to call. Germline-derived CDR1 and CDR2 are GTSNPN and SVGIG (reference sequence). The CDR3 sequence is 14 residues long. V lost 2 bases and J lost 1, with 9 bases in between. The CDR3: CAWSNRLSGNTIYF. The CDR3 coding sequence is TGTGCCTGGAGTAATAGATTATCTGGAAACACCATATATTTT.

This sequence joins TRBV5-1 and TRBJ2-7, with D possibly being TRBD1 (6 bases). Looked up from germline, CDR1 is SGHRS and CDR2 is YFSETQ. This CDR3 has 15 residues. Trimming took off 2 bases at V and 4 bases at J, with 16 bases between the two ends. In nucleotides, the CDR3 is TGCGCCAGCAGCTTCATTGCCGGACAGACTTACGAGCAGTACTTC. This sequence encodes CASSFIAGQTYEQYF.

This clone was seen a handful of times. This chain links TRBV30 with TRBJ2-7; no reliable D call. CDR1 is GTSNPN and CDR2 is SVGIG in the germline V gene (reference sequence). There are 12 residues in the CDR3. V gave up 1 base and J gave up 2 bases, with 6 bases separating them. The CDR3: CAWSDYPYEQYF. The CDR3 DNA reads TGTGCCTGGAGTGACTACCCCTACGAGCAGTACTTC.

The J gene is TRBJ2-1, the V gene TRBV4-2, with 16 bases aligning to TRBD2. Germline assignment: CDR1 LGHNA and CDR2 YNFKEQ. V gave up 1 base and J gave up 8 bases; unmatched junction bases: 8. The CDR3 runs to 18 residues. Here the CDR3 reads CASSQVGTSGGADDEQFF. The CDR3 nucleotides are TGTGCCAGCAGCCAAGTTGGGACTAGCGGGGGGGCTGATGATGAGCAGTTCTTC.

The chain links TRBV7-2 to TRBJ1-6; D unresolved. CDR3 length: 13 amino acids. V gave up 1 base and J gave up 11 bases, with 9 bases separating them. Germline assignment: CDR1 SGHTA and CDR2 FQGNSA. The CDR3 sequence: CASSLESVPPLHF. Written as DNA, the CDR3 is TGTGCCAGCAGCTTAGAGTCTGTTCCACCCCTCCACTTT.

This clone showed up just a few times. V usage is TRBV30 and J usage is TRBJ1-3; D remains ambiguous. The CDR3 totals 14 residues. Looked up from germline, CDR1 is GTSNPN and CDR2 is SVGIG (reference sequence). Trimming stripped 0 bases from V and 5 bases from J, with 11 bases between. The CDR3 bases are TGTGCCTGGAGTGTGGAGCTAAGTCGAAACACCATATATTTT. This encodes CAWSVELSRNTIYF.

The sample holds a few counts of this clone. The V gene is TRBV18, the J gene TRBJ1-3; D not resolved. The CDR3 extends over 13 amino acids. V was shortened by 6 bases and J by 4 bases, with 10 bases between the two germline ends. Germline CDR1 reads KGHSH; CDR2 reads LQKENI. CDR3 loop: CASSPQQGNTIYF. CDR3 sequence (DNA): TGTGCCAGCTCCCCCCAACAGGGAAACACCATATATTTT.

This sequence joins TRBV7-2 and TRBJ2-7; D gene uncertain. CDR1 and CDR2 from the germline V gene are SGHTA and FQGNSA. The CDR3 contains 15 residues. V lost 5 bases and J lost 2, with 16 bases in between. The CDR3 protein is CASSPLRSGPYEQYF. The CDR3 DNA sequence: TGTGCCAGCAGCCCCTTACGTTCAGGCCCCTACGAGCAGTACTTC.

The rearrangement links TRBV7-9 to TRBJ1-3, with D unresolved. Per germline, CDR1 SEHNR and CDR2 FQNEAQ (reference sequence). The V end was cut by 5 bases, the J end by 0 bases, with 14 bases between. This CDR3 spans 16 amino acids. The CDR3 sequence is CASSPAPGSSGNTIYF. CDR3 bases: TGTGCCAGCAGCCCAGCTCCCGGATCCTCTGGAAACACCATATATTTT.

This clone was seen a handful of times. The chain employs TRBV29-1 and TRBJ2-5; 10 bases map to TRBD1. Germline-derived CDR1 and CDR2 are SQVTM and ANQGSEA. The CDR3 extends over 13 amino acids. V dropped 3 bases and J dropped 4; count of bases not matched to a gene: 2. In nucleotides, the CDR3 is TGCAGCGTTGAGAGGGACAGGGGAGAGACCCAGTACTTC. This codes for CSVERDRGETQYF.

The chain recombines TRBV13 with TRBJ2-2, with a possible D match to TRBD1 (6 bases). Germline V gives CDR1 PRHDT, CDR2 FYEKMQ (reference sequence). The CDR3 consists of 16 residues. V was trimmed by 5 bases and J by 3 bases, leaving 16 bases between them. The CDR3 DNA reads TGTGCCAGCAGCGGTCACGGGACACACTACACCGGGGAGCTGTTTTTT. It translates to CASSGHGTHYTGELFF.

J is TRBJ1-2 and V is TRBV20-1; D not resolved. CDR3 size: 9 residues. The V gene lost 5 bases and the J gene lost 3 bases, with 1 base spanning the gap. Germline V lookup: CDR1 DFQATT, CDR2 SNEGSKA (reference sequence). The CDR3 bases are TGCAGTGCTGACTATGGCTACACCTTC. Protein sequence: CSADYGYTF.